This T cell receptor (beta chain) was identified in a study of Graves' ophthalmopathy and Graves' hyperthyroidism. Transcripts of RNA were the source for amplifying TCR beta CDR3 regions. The authors performed first-round RT-PCR with HTBI primers and then a second-round multiplex PCR. Each CDR3 protein gets one entry after TCRdb re-called the multiplex PCR reads with MiXCR. The sample shows over a million distinct CDR3 sequences, about 38% of them seen only once. Points from the study as a whole: Blood contained most expanded thyroid clonotypes exceeding 0.001 frequency.

Patients newly diagnosed with hyperthyroidism, under 2 months' duration, were aged 18 to 65, the study reports. The diagnosis was founded upon clinical symptoms, serum thyroxine, TRAb, thyroid ultrasound and orbital computed tomography. V lost 6 bases, J lost 5 bases, and 4 bases stayed unmatched. The CDR3 covers 13 residues. Germline V CDR1 and CDR2: ENHRY, SYGVKD. This clonotype has a count of ten or more. The antigen is not known. The gene calls are TRBV10-3 and TRBJ1-5, with TRBD1 identical over 7 bases. Sequenced material: peripheral blood or thyroid tissue (not recorded which). The receptor was derived from an adult man with Graves' hyperthyroidism. This CDR3 reads CAIRAGGDQPQHF. The CDR3 coding sequence is TGTGCCATCAGGGCAGGGGGTGATCAGCCCCAGCATTTT.